This TCR beta chain was sequenced during a study of OX40 agonist ivuxolimab in advanced cancers. Study as a whole: Patient treatment consisted of intravenous ivuxolimab administration every 2 weeks at 0.01 to 10 mg/kg. Participants, approximately 83% male, averaged 60 years of age, ranging from roughly 23 to 80.

Blood got drawn at baseline, again on cycle 4 day 1, and then on cycle 7 day 1. In regard to this clone: Its antigen is unidentified.

The repertoire was sequenced with immunoSEQ multiplex PCR; TCRdb's copy has only in-frame clones and lacks some. This table holds about 79,000 clones, around 92% found once. Points from the study as a whole: Partial responders treated at 0.1-3.0 mg/kg exhibited clonal expansion among the lowest measured.

The CDR3 length is 15 residues. Germline V gene data show CDR1 as MNHEY and CDR2 as SVGAGI. V shed 6 bases, J shed 4 bases, and the junction held 10 bases outside the gene matches. The sample was CD4+ or CD8+ T cells sorted from blood, taken in a trial of the OX40 agonist ivuxolimab. V gene TRBV6-5 combines with J gene TRBJ1-2; TRBD1 agrees at 8 bases. This clonotype was obtained from an adult with an advanced solid tumor such as melanoma, head and neck, liver or kidney cancer. In nucleotides, the CDR3 is TGTGCCAGCAGCCAGGTTGGGGACAGGCTCTATGGCTACACCTTC. Translating gives CASSQVGDRLYGYTF.